This T cell receptor (beta chain) comes out of a study of cytomegalovirus exposure and HLA in healthy donors. General study findings and limits: According to the study, 180 or so TCR beta chains were cytomegalovirus-associated. Reported performance of the classifier showed diagnosis of cytomegalovirus status with high specificity and sensitivity.

Points on this clone: What it binds is not known.

While the first cohort had around 700 subjects, the donors belonged to the separate validation cohort of about 110 subjects. Data came from immunoSEQ multiplex PCR; TCRdb stores just in-frame clones and leaves some out. This sample has a few hundred thousand clones, with less than 90% found just once. This CDR3 is 15 amino acids long. Germline-derived CDR1 and CDR2 are SNHLY and FYNNEI. V lost 1 base, J lost 6 bases, and 6 bases stayed unmatched. Sequencing input: PBMCs. The chain uses TRBV2 and TRBJ2-7; 10 nucleotides agree with TRBD2. The TCR was taken from a man aged 18 to 30 in good health and CMV-seropositive. CDR3 in amino acids: CASSEVAGGQGEQYF. The CDR3 DNA reads as TGTGCCAGCAGTGAAGTAGCGGGAGGCCAAGGCGAGCAGTACTTC. The full variable domain, completed using reference TRBV2 and TRBJ2-7, is EPEVTQTPSHQVTQMGQEVILRCVPISNHLYFYWYRQILGQKVEFLVSFYNNEISEKSEIFDDQFSVERPDGSNFTLKIRSTKLEDSAMYFCASSEVAGGQGEQYFGPGTRLTVT.